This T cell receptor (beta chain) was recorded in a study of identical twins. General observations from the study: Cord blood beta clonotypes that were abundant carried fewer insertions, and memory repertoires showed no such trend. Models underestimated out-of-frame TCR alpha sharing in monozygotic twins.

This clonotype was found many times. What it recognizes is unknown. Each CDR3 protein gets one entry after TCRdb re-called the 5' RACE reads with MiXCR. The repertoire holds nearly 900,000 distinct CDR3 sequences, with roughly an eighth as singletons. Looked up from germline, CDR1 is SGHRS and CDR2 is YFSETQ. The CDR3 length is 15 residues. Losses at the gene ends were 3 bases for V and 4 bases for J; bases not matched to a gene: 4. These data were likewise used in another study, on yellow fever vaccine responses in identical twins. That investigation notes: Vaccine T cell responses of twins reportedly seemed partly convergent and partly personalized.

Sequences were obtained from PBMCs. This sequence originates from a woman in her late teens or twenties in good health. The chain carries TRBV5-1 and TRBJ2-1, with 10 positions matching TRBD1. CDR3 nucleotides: TGCGCCAGCAGCTCCCGACAGGGGGCATACAATGAGCAGTTCTTC. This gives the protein CASSSRQGAYNEQFF.